Listed here are 5 T cell receptor beta chains from one sample, sequenced in a study of patients with pleural tuberculosis. Using its own MiXCR run on the reads, TCRdb lists one record per CDR3 protein. The sample has under 65,000 distinct CDR3 sequences; 6% to 8% are singletons. The receptor source for this set is a human donor with pleural tuberculosis.

This clonotype was recorded many times. The genes are TRBV25-1 and TRBJ1-2; D not resolved. This CDR3 is built from 14 residues. The germline CDR1 and CDR2 sequences are MGHDK and SYGVNS. Trimming pared 5 bases from V and 2 bases from J, leaving 12 bases between. CDR3 DNA sequence: TGTGCCAGCAGTCCGGGCGGAATGAACTATGGCTACACCTTC. Encoded protein: CASSPGGMNYGYTF.

This clonotype was counted at least ten times. This sequence joins TRBV20-1 and TRBJ1-1; D remains ambiguous. V was pared by 1 base and J by 0 bases, with 15 bases between. There are 16 residues in the CDR3. Germline V gives CDR1 DFQATT, CDR2 SNEGSKA (reference sequence). For the CDR3, the DNA is TGCAGTGCTAGAGGGTTTGATCCGGCTCTGAACACTGAAGCTTTCTTT. This codes for CSARGFDPALNTEAFF.

This clonotype was counted many times. The V and J genes are TRBV6-1 and TRBJ2-5, with D hard to call. The CDR3 covers 11 residues. The germline V gene has CDR1 MNHNS and CDR2 SASEGT. V was pared by 7 bases and J by 5 bases, with 8 bases between. The CDR3 reads CASNGAETQYF. CDR3 DNA sequence: TGTGCCAGCAACGGCGCGGAGACCCAGTACTTC.

This clonotype was seen a handful of times. The chain links TRBV29-1 to TRBJ1-2, with TRBD1 matching 8 bases. CDR1 and CDR2 (germline): SQVTM, ANQGSEA. V trimming: 4 bases; J trimming: 5 bases; junction bases outside the gene matches: 6. This CDR3 is 13 amino acids long. The CDR3 protein is CSVAVDRGYGYTF. The CDR3 DNA is TGCAGCGTTGCTGTCGACAGGGGATATGGCTACACCTTC.

Many counts were recorded for this clonotype. J is TRBJ2-3 and V is TRBV6-2 or TRBV6-3; 10 nucleotides align to TRBD1. This CDR3 is built from 16 residues. The trim removed 2 bases at V and 2 bases at J, leaving 4 bases unmatched. CDR1 and CDR2 from the germline V gene are MNHEY and SVGEGT. The CDR3 loop is CASSYATGGSTDTQYF. DNA for the CDR3: TGTGCCAGCAGTTACGCGACAGGGGGCTCCACAGATACGCAGTATTTT.